Below, 20 T cell receptor beta chains from the same sample are listed, as sequenced in a study of blood T cell repertoires in COVID-19 (dated by TCRdb to about 2020). The method was the immunoSEQ multiplex PCR assay. Not all clones reach the TCRdb copy of this immuneACCESS table, which keeps in-frame sequences only. Checked studies attribute under half of the gap to unresolved V genes and leave the rest unexplained. The sample table contains roughly 280,000 clones; only one count was recorded for approximately 86% of them. Approximately 5.1% of the sample lies in the top ten. Specimen: peripheral blood. The receptor set was obtained from a woman aged 55-70 years with COVID-19, enrolled during active disease.

The table lists this clone with a count of one. The chain joins TRBV6-1 to TRBJ2-7; D is perhaps TRBD2 (5 bases). Between the trimmed V and J ends, which lost 5 bases and 2 bases, there was a span of 16 bases. This CDR3 has 15 amino acids. CDR1 and CDR2 (germline): MNHNS, SASEGT. CDR3 region: CASSSPRTGTYEQYF. Here the CDR3 DNA reads TGTGCCAGCAGTTCCCCGCGGACGGGGACCTACGAGCAGTACTTC.

The chain employs TRBV7-2 and TRBJ1-1, with D possibly TRBD1 on 5 matching bases. Trimming cost V 0 bases and J 4 bases, with 12 bases left between them. The CDR3 extends over 15 amino acids. Germline CDR1 is SGHTA and CDR2 is FQGNSA. Here the CDR3 DNA reads TGTGCCAGCAGCTTAGCGTCGGGGGGACCCACTGAAGCTTTCTTT. Protein sequence: CASSLASGGPTEAFF.

V usage is TRBV27 and J usage is TRBJ2-1; TRBD2 might be the D (6 bases). Germline V gene lookup returns CDR1 MNHEY and CDR2 SMNVEV (reference sequence). Deletions cut 1 base from V and 5 bases from J, with 12 bases between. CDR3 length: 15 residues. The CDR3 DNA follows: TGTGCCAGCAGTTTATTTAGAGCGGGCCACAATGAGCAGTTCTTC. Its protein product is CASSLFRAGHNEQFF.

The rearrangement joins TRBV4-1 to TRBJ2-2; D unclear. Germline V lookup: CDR1 MGHRA, CDR2 YSYEKL. Trimming cost V 0 bases and J 3 bases, with 17 bases left between them. The CDR3 is 18 residues long. The CDR3 bases are TGCGCCAGCAGCCAAGATAGTCGGCGCCAGGTAGACACCGGGGAGCTGTTTTTT. It codes for CASSQDSRRQVDTGELFF.

The genes are TRBV5-6 and TRBJ2-7; 8 bases agree with TRBD2. V shed 5 bases, J shed 2 bases, and the junction held 6 bases outside the gene matches. This CDR3 contains 14 residues. CDR1 is SGHDT and CDR2 is YYEEEE in the germline V gene. The DNA for the CDR3 is TGTGCCAGCAGTCGTAGCGGGACAACCTACGAGCAGTACTTC. It is translated as CASSRSGTTYEQYF.

The rearrangement links TRBV5-5 to TRBJ1-1; perhaps TRBD1 as D (6 bases). Deletions cut 5 bases from V and 0 bases from J, with 11 bases between. The germline CDR1 and CDR2 sequences are SGHKS and YYEKEE (reference sequence). The CDR3 loop spans 14 amino acids. The CDR3 coding sequence is TGTGCCAGCAGGACCGGGACAATGAACACTGAAGCTTTCTTT. Translating gives CASRTGTMNTEAFF.

This clone was counted between two and nine times. The chain uses TRBV20-1 and TRBJ2-1; 10 nucleotides align to TRBD1. The trim removed 5 bases at V and 14 bases at J, leaving 6 bases unmatched. Germline V gene data show CDR1 as DFQATT and CDR2 as SNEGSKA (reference sequence). CDR3 size: 11 residues. The CDR3 nucleotides read TGCAGTGCTCCGACAGGGGGCAAGAAGTTCTTC. Translation: CSAPTGGKKFF.

The V gene is TRBV30, the J gene TRBJ2-7; 7 nucleotides agree with TRBD2. J was trimmed by 7 bases and V by 4 bases; bases with no gene match: 7. The CDR3 totals 12 residues. Germline V gives CDR1 GTSNPN, CDR2 SVGIG (reference sequence). This CDR3 is CAWNLGLQEQYF. DNA for the CDR3: TGTGCCTGGAACCTGGGACTACAGGAGCAGTACTTC.

The chain combines TRBV27 with TRBJ2-7; D is undetermined. The CDR3 spans 14 residues. Germline V gives CDR1 MNHEY, CDR2 SMNVEV (reference sequence). Trimming shortened V by 3 bases and J by 0 bases, and 9 bases separated the two germline ends. CDR3 sequence (DNA): TGTGCCAGCAGTTTGGGCAGGCACTCCTACGAGCAGTACTTC. Protein product: CASSLGRHSYEQYF.

The gene calls are TRBV10-3 and TRBJ1-1; D gene uncertain. CDR1 is ENHRY, CDR2 SYGVKD, per germline. Trimming shortened V by 2 bases and J by 3 bases, and 4 bases separated the two germline ends. This CDR3 has 12 amino acids. The CDR3 protein is CAISEPDTEAFF. In DNA, the CDR3 is TGTGCCATCAGTGAGCCGGACACTGAAGCTTTCTTT.

This clone was found a few times. The chain has TRBV19 and TRBJ1-1; D not resolved. V lost 4 bases and J lost 1, with 10 bases in between. The CDR3 spans 14 residues. Germline V lookup: CDR1 LNHDA, CDR2 SQIVND (reference sequence). CDR3 DNA: TGTGCCAGTAGTAGAAATAGGAGGAACACTGAAGCTTTCTTT. It is translated as CASSRNRRNTEAFF. The full variable domain, its missing parts supplied by reference TRBV19 and TRBJ1-1, is DGGITQSPKYLFRKEGQNVTLSCEQNLNHDAMYWYRQDPGQGLRLIYYSQIVNDFQKGDIAEGYSVSREKKESFPLTVTSAQKNPTAFYLCASSRNRRNTEAFFGQGTRLTVV.

With regard to this clone: The identical CDR3 is also encoded by other nucleotide sequences in the sample. This chain's CDR3 is CASSYRGTGELFF. CDR3 coding DNA: TGTGCCAGCAGTTACCGGGGCACCGGGGAGCTGTTTTTT. The chain couples TRBV6-5 to TRBJ2-2; possible D gene TRBD2, 5 bases. V was pared by 2 bases and J by 4 bases, with 5 bases between. The germline V gene encodes CDR1 MNHEY and CDR2 SVGAGI. The CDR3 length is 13 residues.

The chain employs TRBV7-2 and TRBJ2-1; 9 positions match TRBD2. Germline-derived CDR1 and CDR2 are SGHTA and FQGNSA. The CDR3 spans 16 residues. V lost 3 bases and J lost 1; bases outside the gene matches: 4. The DNA of the CDR3 is TGTGCCAGCAGCTTGGACACTAGCGGGTCCTACAATGAGCAGTTCTTC. This codes for CASSLDTSGSYNEQFF.

This clone was seen a handful of times. This chain connects TRBV30 to TRBJ1-2; D not resolved. The ends were cut back, 1 base at V and 0 bases at J, with 9 bases in the middle. CDR3 length equals 14 residues. The germline V gene has CDR1 GTSNPN and CDR2 SVGIG (reference sequence). CDR3 sequence reads: CAWSDGRANYGYTF. For the CDR3, the DNA is TGTGCCTGGAGTGACGGTCGGGCTAACTATGGCTACACCTTC.

The CDR3: CASSKGTTPNYGYTF. CDR3 in DNA: TGTGCCAGCAGCAAAGGGACAACCCCTAACTATGGCTACACCTTC. The V gene is TRBV21-1, the J gene TRBJ1-2; the table's D call of TRBD1 was not tested on the DNA. TRBV21-1 is designated a pseudogene. The CDR3 spans 15 residues.

V usage is TRBV19 and J usage is TRBJ1-4; 7 nucleotides agree with TRBD1. The CDR3 consists of 15 residues. The V segment lost 5 bases and the J segment 6 bases; nucleotides outside the gene matches: 9. Germline loops: CDR1 LNHDA, CDR2 SQIVND (reference sequence). Here the CDR3 DNA reads TGTGCCAGTAGTTCCCGGACAGGACGGGATGAAAAACTGTTTTTT. It encodes CASSSRTGRDEKLFF.

V gene TRBV4-1 combines with J gene TRBJ1-2; 8 bases are shared with TRBD1. V lost 3 bases, J lost 4 bases, and 7 bases stayed unmatched. The CDR3 extends over 15 amino acids. Germline CDR1 MGHRA, CDR2 YSYEKL. The DNA of the CDR3 is TGCGCCAGCAGCCACACGACAGGGGTGGTCTATGGCTACACCTTC. Translation gives CASSHTTGVVYGYTF.

The chain carries TRBV6-5 and TRBJ2-2, with TRBD1 matching over 7 bases. The V segment lost 4 bases and the J segment 0 bases; nucleotides outside the gene matches: 5. Germline CDR1 and CDR2: MNHEY and SVGAGI. The CDR3 is made up of 16 amino acids. CDR3 region: CASSSPGTANTGELFF. CDR3 DNA sequence: TGTGCCAGCAGTTCTCCCGGGACAGCGAACACCGGGGAGCTGTTTTTT.

The V gene is TRBV15, the J gene TRBJ2-7; D is possibly TRBD2 (6 bases). Between the trimmed V and J ends, which lost 0 bases and 3 bases, there was a span of 15 bases. The CDR3 spans 16 residues. Looked up from germline, CDR1 is LNHNV and CDR2 is YYDKDF (reference sequence). In nucleotides, the CDR3 is TGTGCCACCAGCAGAGAGGGACTCTCTTTCGGCTACGAGCAGTACTTC. Encoded protein: CATSREGLSFGYEQYF.

The chain links TRBV28 to TRBJ1-5; 7 bases map to TRBD1. Trimming took 6 bases from V and 2 from J; bases not matched to a gene: 10. Looked up from germline, CDR1 is MDHEN and CDR2 is SYDVKM. This CDR3 contains 16 residues. The chain's CDR3 is CASRIPGGRGNQPQHF. The CDR3 DNA sequence: TGTGCCAGCAGAATCCCAGGGGGTAGGGGCAATCAGCCCCAGCATTTT.